These 19 T cell receptor beta chains were sequenced from one sample in a study of OX40 agonist ivuxolimab in advanced cancers. Assay used: immunoSEQ multiplex PCR; TCRdb lists only in-frame clones, some missing. The table lists about 31,000 clones, roughly four fifths of them singletons. The sample here was CD4+ or CD8+ T cells sorted from blood, taken in a trial of the OX40 agonist ivuxolimab. The source of these receptors is an adult with an advanced solid tumor such as melanoma, head and neck, liver or kidney cancer.

The CDR3 nucleotides read TGTGCCAGCTCACCTCTCGATGAGCAGTTCTTC. It yields the protein CASSPLDEQFF. The J gene is TRBJ2-1, the V gene TRBV18; D not certain. This CDR3 has 11 amino acids. Trimming removed 3 bases from V and 8 bases from J, with 5 bases in between. Germline V gene data show CDR1 as KGHSH and CDR2 as LQKENI.

This chain links TRBV4-1 with TRBJ1-6, with 8 bases that match TRBD1. This CDR3 has 15 amino acids. The trim removed 2 bases at V and 10 bases at J, leaving 7 bases unmatched. The germline V gene has CDR1 MGHRA and CDR2 YSYEKL. CDR3 residues: CASSQPTGDGSPLHF. CDR3 coding DNA: TGCGCCAGCAGCCAACCGACAGGGGACGGGTCACCCCTCCACTTT.

The chain combines TRBV6-4 with TRBJ1-5; D is unclear. V shed 0 bases and J shed 4 bases, with 1 base lying between them. Germline V gene lookup returns CDR1 MRHNA and CDR2 SNTAGT. The CDR3 runs to 12 residues. CDR3 sequence (DNA): TGTGCCAGCAGTGACTCTAATCAGCCCCAGCATTTT. Protein product: CASSDSNQPQHF.

The chain links TRBV6-5 to TRBJ1-2, with TRBD1 identical over 7 bases. This CDR3 comprises 15 residues. Trimming at V came to 5 bases and at J to 7 bases, leaving 13 bases not matched to a gene. Germline lookup yields CDR1 MNHEY and CDR2 SVGAGI. In nucleotides, the CDR3 is TGTGCCAGCAGTACCCCCTTTGGAGGGGGCTTTGGCTACACCTTC. Amino acids: CASSTPFGGGFGYTF.

This clone appeared once. The chain recombines TRBV4-3 with TRBJ1-3; perhaps TRBD1 as D (5 bases). V was shortened by 0 bases and J by 4 bases, with 13 bases between the two germline ends. This CDR3 is built from 16 residues. The germline V gene has CDR1 LGHNA and CDR2 YSLEER. The CDR3, as DNA: TGCGCCAGCAGCCAAGATCCGGCAGCAGGGGGAAACACCATATATTTT. Translation gives CASSQDPAAGGNTIYF.

The chain recombines TRBV5-5 with TRBJ2-2; D is ambiguous. V was shortened by 4 bases and J by 6 bases, with 10 bases between the two germline ends. CDR3 length: 13 amino acids. The germline gives CDR1 SGHKS, CDR2 YYEKEE (reference sequence). The DNA of the CDR3 is TGTGCCAGCAGCCTCGTCACGTCCGGGGAGCTGTTTTTT. It encodes CASSLVTSGELFF.

This chain joins TRBV14 and TRBJ1-6, with D perhaps matching TRBD1 (5 bases). CDR3 length: 14 residues. The germline gives CDR1 SGHDN, CDR2 FVKESK. V shed 6 bases and J shed 7 bases, with 13 bases lying between them. The CDR3 DNA reads TGTGCCAGCAGTCGGACATGGGGAAATTCACCCCTCCACTTT. Translating it yields CASSRTWGNSPLHF.

The chain couples TRBV10-2 to TRBJ2-5; the D is unclear. The DNA end is more similar to TRBJ2-7, so the J call may be wrong. CDR1 is WSHSY, CDR2 SAAADI, per germline. The length of the CDR3 is 12 residues. The CDR3 reads CASRSRAYEQYF. Here the CDR3 DNA reads TGCGCCAGCAGAAGCCGGGCCTACGAGCAGTACTTC.

This clone turned up a few times. J is TRBJ1-2 and V is TRBV2; possible D gene TRBD1, 5 bases. V lost 2 bases and J 4 bases, leaving 11 bases between the germline ends. The germline gives CDR1 SNHLY, CDR2 FYNNEI. The CDR3 has 14 amino acids. The CDR3 loop reads CASSESGTVYGYTF. The CDR3 DNA reads as TGTGCCAGCAGTGAAAGCGGGACGGTCTATGGCTACACCTTC.

This sequence joins TRBV28 and TRBJ2-5; D gene ambiguous. This CDR3 spans 12 amino acids. V was shortened by 4 bases and J by 7 bases, with 10 bases between the two germline ends. Germline V gene sequence: CDR1 MDHEN, CDR2 SYDVKM. The CDR3, as DNA: TGTGCCAGCAGTTCCCCGACCGGGACCCAGTACTTC. Amino acids: CASSSPTGTQYF. Drawing the rest from reference TRBV28 and TRBJ2-5, the complete variable domain is DVKVTQSSRYLVKRTGEKVFLECVQDMDHENMFWYRQDPGLGLRLIYFSYDVKMKEKGDIPEGYSVSREKKERFSLILESASTNQTSMYLCASSSPTGTQYFGPGTRLLVL.

The chain couples TRBV7-6 to TRBJ1-1; 7 bases fit TRBD1. The ends lost 7 bases at V and 4 bases at J; junction bases unmatched: 6. The CDR3 extends over 13 amino acids. Germline V gene sequence: CDR1 SGHVS, CDR2 FNYEAQ. Here the CDR3 DNA reads TGTGCCAGCAACCGACAGGGTAGCACTGAAGCTTTCTTT. This codes for CASNRQGSTEAFF.

The gene calls are TRBV5-1 and TRBJ1-6; D is undetermined. V was clipped by 0 bases and J by 8 bases, with 12 bases between them. This CDR3 is built from 15 residues. Germline V CDR1 and CDR2: SGHRS, YFSETQ. DNA for the CDR3: TGCGCCAGCAGCTTGGGGTGGCAGCTCGATTCACCCCTCCACTTT. It encodes CASSLGWQLDSPLHF.

The genes are TRBV19 and TRBJ2-3; TRBD2 is a possible D gene (5 bases). Germline V CDR1 and CDR2: LNHDA, SQIVND (reference sequence). Trimming removed 5 bases at V and 5 bases at J, with 17 bases between. This CDR3 is built from 15 residues. The CDR3 bases are TGTGCCAGTAGTCCTCGAGAGGGAGTTAGAGATACGCAGTATTTT. Translation: CASSPREGVRDTQYF.

This clone was observed once. The chain links TRBV28 to TRBJ1-1, with 7 positions matching TRBD1. The V gene's germline CDR1 is MDHEN and CDR2 SYDVKM. This CDR3 contains 13 residues. The V gene end was trimmed by 4 bases and the J gene end by 10 bases; junction bases not matched to a gene: 9. Here the CDR3 reads CASSSSDRQGAFF. The CDR3 region has the DNA TGTGCCAGCAGTTCCTCGGACAGACAGGGAGCTTTCTTT.

This clone was counted once. This sequence joins TRBV9 and TRBJ2-1, with D perhaps matching TRBD2 (6 bases). The germline CDR1 and CDR2 sequences are SGDLS and YYNGEE. This CDR3 region has 15 residues. V was trimmed by 3 bases and J by 0 bases, leaving 10 bases between them. For the CDR3, the DNA is TGTGCCAGCAGCGAAACGGGGGACTCCTACAATGAGCAGTTCTTC. Translation: CASSETGDSYNEQFF.

The chain combines TRBV6-5 with TRBJ2-2, with 9 bases lining up with TRBD1. CDR1 and CDR2 from the germline V gene are MNHEY and SVGAGI. CDR3 size: 15 residues. V lost 5 bases to trimming and J lost 7 bases; unmatched junction nucleotides: 8. The CDR3 sequence is CASSPPGQGLGELFF. The CDR3 DNA reads as TGTGCCAGCAGTCCCCCGGGACAGGGTCTCGGGGAGCTGTTTTTT.

This clone was counted between two and nine times. The V gene is TRBV9, the J gene TRBJ2-3; 9 bases are shared with TRBD2. This CDR3 has 16 residues. Losses at the gene ends were 3 bases for V and 2 bases for J; bases not matched to a gene: 7. Looked up from germline, CDR1 is SGDLS and CDR2 is YYNGEE. As DNA, the CDR3 is TGTGCCAGCAGCGAGTATAGCGGGAGCCCCACAGATACGCAGTATTTT. Translated: CASSEYSGSPTDTQYF.

This chain links TRBV5-4 with TRBJ1-2; tentative D call: TRBD1 (5 bases). The V end was cut by 2 bases, the J end by 8 bases, with 19 bases between. Germline V gene sequence: CDR1 SGHNT, CDR2 YYREEE (reference sequence). The CDR3 is 15 residues long. The CDR3 sequence: CASSLPGLDFLGYTF. The CDR3 nucleotides are TGTGCCAGCAGCTTACCAGGGTTGGACTTTCTAGGCTACACCTTC.

The chain joins TRBV20-1 to TRBJ2-1; 7 bases align to TRBD2. The V gene's germline CDR1 is DFQATT and CDR2 SNEGSKA (reference sequence). V shed 5 bases, J shed 13 bases, and the junction held 8 bases outside the gene matches. The length of the CDR3 is 11 residues. DNA of the CDR3: TGCAGTGCTGCGGGGGACCCCTTCCAGTTCTTC. It yields the protein CSAAGDPFQFF.